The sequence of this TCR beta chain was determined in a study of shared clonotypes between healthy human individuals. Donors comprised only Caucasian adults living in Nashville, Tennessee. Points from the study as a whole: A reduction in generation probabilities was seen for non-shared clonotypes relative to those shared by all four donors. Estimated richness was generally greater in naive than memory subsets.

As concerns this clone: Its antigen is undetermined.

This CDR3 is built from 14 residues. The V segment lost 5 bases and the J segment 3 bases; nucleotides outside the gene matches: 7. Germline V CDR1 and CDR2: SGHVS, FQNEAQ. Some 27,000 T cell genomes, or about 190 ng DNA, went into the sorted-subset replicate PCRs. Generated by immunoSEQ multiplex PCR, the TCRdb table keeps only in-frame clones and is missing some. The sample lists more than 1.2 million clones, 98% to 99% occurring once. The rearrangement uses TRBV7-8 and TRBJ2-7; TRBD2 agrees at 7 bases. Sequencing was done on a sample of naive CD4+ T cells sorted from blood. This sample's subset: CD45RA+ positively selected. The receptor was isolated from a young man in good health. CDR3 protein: CASSPGLAVYEQYF. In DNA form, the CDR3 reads TGTGCCAGCAGCCCGGGGCTAGCGGTCTACGAGCAGTACTTC.